This T cell receptor (beta chain) was found in a study of blood T cell repertoires in COVID-19. The wider study: The analysed material was cDNA or gDNA that came from T cells, B-cell-depleted T cells, or PBMCs.

The protocol was immunoSEQ multiplex PCR, while the TCRdb copy is restricted to in-frame clones and leaves out a portion. This table has 310,000 or so clones, roughly 86% appearing once. This CDR3 region has 12 residues. Deletions cut 4 bases from V and 7 bases from J, with 8 bases between. Germline V gene data show CDR1 as SGHAT and CDR2 as FQNNGV. The gene calls are TRBV11-2 and TRBJ2-1; D remains ambiguous. Source material: peripheral blood. The TCR originated in a woman aged 30 to 39 who had recovered from COVID-19. Here the CDR3 DNA reads TGTGCCAGCAGCTCCTTAAATAATGAGCAGTTCTTC. This sequence encodes CASSSLNNEQFF.